These T cell receptor beta chains were read from a single sample in a study of T cell responses to AZD1222 COVID-19 vaccine. Assay: immunoSEQ multiplex PCR; the TCRdb copy retains only in-frame clones and omits some. The repertoire holds fewer than 200,000 clones, with 90% to 95% as singletons. Sample: peripheral blood, taken on day 0 of MenACWY control vaccination. The source is an adult in good health. CDR3s include the opening cysteine and the closing phenylalanine or tryptophan.

v_call	j_call	cdr3_aa
TRBV5-1	TRBJ1-4	CASSPVTNEKLFF
TRBV11-3	TRBJ2-3	CASSLETSTDTQYF
TRBV2	TRBJ1-1	CASSADRFNTEAFF
TRBV30	TRBJ1-3	CAWNPAGARPGNTIYF
TRBV3-1/TRBV3-2	TRBJ1-3	CASSQGVGQGALVGTIYF
TRBV20-1	TRBJ1-1	CSASWDRTQEAFF
TRBV5-5	TRBJ2-5	CASSPADRGRETQYF
TRBV27	TRBJ1-4	CASSLGPRGGKLFF
TRBV5-1	TRBJ1-1	CASSLWGEAFF
TRBV27	TRBJ1-1	CATKNRVKGEAFF
TRBV30	TRBJ1-2	CAWRGRTDQSYTF
TRBV24-1	TRBJ2-1	CATSLAGGSWNEQFF
TRBV5-4	TRBJ2-5	CASSLYGVGETQYF
TRBV7-2	TRBJ2-1	CASSPQTLGGNEQFF
TRBV2	TRBJ1-4	CASSERQGINEKLFF
TRBV7-8	TRBJ2-7	CASSRDGQGWSYEQYF
TRBV5-1	TRBJ1-1	CASSLGVARSPEAFF
TRBV7-2	TRBJ2-1	CASSFRDYLNNEQFF
TRBV6-5	TRBJ1-5	CASSPDRANNQPQHF
TRBV19	TRBJ2-7	CASSGRQGFGQYF
TRBV15	TRBJ1-6	CATSPRDRGYSSYNSPLHF
TRBV19	TRBJ2-1	CASSIGRSSYNEQFF
TRBV21-1	TRBJ1-5	CASRGGNQPQHF
TRBV25-1	TRBJ2-6	CASRGQGVWANVLTF
TRBV25-1	TRBJ1-6	CASRGGPSNSPLHF
TRBV7-9	TRBJ2-7	CASSKAPSYEQYF
TRBV11-3	TRBJ2-1	CASTRPASGRDEQFF
TRBV2	TRBJ2-1	CASSARTSADGEQFF
TRBV6-5	TRBJ2-3	CASSYSSRDTQYF
TRBV5-4	TRBJ2-2	CASSWGPNTGELFF
TRBV7-2	TRBJ1-2	CASSFASGTTYGYTF
TRBV10-2	TRBJ1-1	CASSNYRESTEAFF
TRBV12-3/TRBV12-4	TRBJ1-5	CASKDRGDQPQHF
TRBV11-3	TRBJ2-2	CASSLDGAFPGELFF
TRBV6-1	TRBJ1-4	CASSDMTGGREKLFF
TRBV7-3	TRBJ2-5	CASSSGGGQETQYF
TRBV30	TRBJ1-2	CAWSPGGGYTF
TRBV28	TRBJ1-5	CASSPWTGRDQPQHF
TRBV7-3	TRBJ2-1	CASSLALAAYNEQFF
TRBV7-2	TRBJ2-1	CASSLGLAVSSYNEQFF
TRBV7-9	TRBJ1-5	CASSLTGIFNQPQHF
TRBV7-3	TRBJ1-1	CASSLVPGKNTEAFF
TRBV9	TRBJ2-1	CASTSGSDSYNEQFF
TRBV6-5	TRBJ1-2	CASSRDITGGYGYTF
TRBV20-1	TRBJ2-5	CSAYPQETQYF
TRBV6-2/TRBV6-3	TRBJ2-5	CASSSRPETQYF
TRBV7-8	TRBJ2-1	CASGLAGFNEQFF
TRBV19	TRBJ1-5	CASNSYSNQPQHF
TRBV14	TRBJ2-7	CASSQDLANQQYF
TRBV6-5	TRBJ1-2	CASSSDIYPFGVGYTF
TRBV7-8	TRBJ1-5	CASSLGDSENQPQHF
TRBV3-1/TRBV3-2	TRBJ2-7	CASSQEPGQGFYEQYF
TRBV11-2	TRBJ1-2	CASSLDRQGALNYGYTF
TRBV29-1	TRBJ1-2	CSVESPEVYGYTF
TRBV7-9	TRBJ2-2	CASSLGSRTGELFF
TRBV19	TRBJ2-5	CASSIGAGGQSGETQYF
TRBV2	TRBJ1-6	CASMGGDRGYNSPLHF